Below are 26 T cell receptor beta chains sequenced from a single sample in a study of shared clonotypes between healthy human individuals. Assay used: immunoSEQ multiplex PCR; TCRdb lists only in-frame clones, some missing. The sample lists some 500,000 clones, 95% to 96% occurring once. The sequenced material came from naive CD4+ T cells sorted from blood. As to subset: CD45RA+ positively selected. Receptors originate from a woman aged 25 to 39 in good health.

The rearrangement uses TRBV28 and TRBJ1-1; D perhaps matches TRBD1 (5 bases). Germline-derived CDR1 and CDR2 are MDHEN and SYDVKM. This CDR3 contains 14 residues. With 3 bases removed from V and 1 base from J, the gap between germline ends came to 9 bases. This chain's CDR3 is CASSFSGGNTEAFF. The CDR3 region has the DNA TGTGCCAGCAGTTTTTCGGGGGGGAACACTGAAGCTTTCTTT.

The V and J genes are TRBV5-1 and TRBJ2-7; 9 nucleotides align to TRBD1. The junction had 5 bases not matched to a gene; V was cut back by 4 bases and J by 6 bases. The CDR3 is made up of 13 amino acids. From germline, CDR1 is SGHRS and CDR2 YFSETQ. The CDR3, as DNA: TGCGCCAGCAGCAGGGACAGGGTGGGCGAGCAGTACTTC. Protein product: CASSRDRVGEQYF. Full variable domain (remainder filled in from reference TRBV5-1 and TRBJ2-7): KAGVTQTPRYLIKTRGQQVTLSCSPISGHRSVSWYQQTPGQGLQFLFEYFSETQRNKGNFPGRFSGRQFSNSRSEMNVSTLELGDSALYLCASSRDRVGEQYFGPGTRLTVT.

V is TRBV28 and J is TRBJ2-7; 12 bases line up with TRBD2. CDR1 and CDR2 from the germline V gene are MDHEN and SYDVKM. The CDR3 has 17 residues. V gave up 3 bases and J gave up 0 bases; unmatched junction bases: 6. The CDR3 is CASSLVLAGGPSYEQYF. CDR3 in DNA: TGTGCCAGCAGTTTGGTACTAGCGGGAGGCCCCTCCTACGAGCAGTACTTC.

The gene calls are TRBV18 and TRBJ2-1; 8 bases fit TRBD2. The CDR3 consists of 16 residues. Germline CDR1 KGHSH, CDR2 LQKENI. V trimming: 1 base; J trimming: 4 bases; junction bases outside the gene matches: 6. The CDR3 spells CASSPQGGRNYNEQFF. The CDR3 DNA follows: TGTGCCAGCTCACCACAGGGCGGGAGGAATTACAATGAGCAGTTCTTC.

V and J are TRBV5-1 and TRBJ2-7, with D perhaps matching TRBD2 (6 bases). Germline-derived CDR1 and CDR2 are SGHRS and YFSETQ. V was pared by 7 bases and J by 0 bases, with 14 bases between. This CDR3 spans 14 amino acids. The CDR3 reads CASRGTLNSYEQYF. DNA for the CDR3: TGCGCCAGCCGAGGGACTCTGAACTCCTACGAGCAGTACTTC.

For the CDR3, the DNA is TGTGCCAGCAGCTTAGTGAACTTGGTAGGCGGGACTGAAGCTTTCTTT. Translating gives CASSLVNLVGGTEAFF. V and J are TRBV11-2 and TRBJ1-1; no clear D gene. Germline-derived CDR1 and CDR2 are SGHAT and FQNNGV. The CDR3 has 16 residues. The ends were cut back, 1 base at V and 5 bases at J, with 17 bases in the middle.

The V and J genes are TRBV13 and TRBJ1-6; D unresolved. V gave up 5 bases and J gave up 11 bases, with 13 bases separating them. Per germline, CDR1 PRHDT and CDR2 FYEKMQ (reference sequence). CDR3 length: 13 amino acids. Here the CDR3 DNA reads TGTGCCAGCAGCCTCAGTGGAAGTCCACCCCTCCACTTT. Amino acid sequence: CASSLSGSPPLHF.

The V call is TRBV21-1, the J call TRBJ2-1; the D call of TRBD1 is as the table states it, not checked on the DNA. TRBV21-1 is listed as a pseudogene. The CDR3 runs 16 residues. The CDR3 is CASSTLVETAYNEQFF. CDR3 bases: TGTGCCAGCAGCACCTTAGTCGAGACAGCCTACAATGAGCAGTTCTTC.

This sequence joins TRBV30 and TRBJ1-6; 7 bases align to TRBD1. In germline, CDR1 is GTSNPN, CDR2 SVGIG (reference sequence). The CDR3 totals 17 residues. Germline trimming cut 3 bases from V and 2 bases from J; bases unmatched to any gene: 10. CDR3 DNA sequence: TGTGCCTGGAGAGAGAAGAGGGGGCGCGCCTATAATTCACCCCTCCACTTT. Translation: CAWREKRGRAYNSPLHF.

The CDR3 region is CASSLLRTSGIYEQYF. The CDR3 nucleotides read TGTGCCAGCAGCTTGCTAAGAACTAGCGGGATCTACGAGCAGTACTTC. The rearrangement links TRBV5-4 to TRBJ2-7, with 10 bases lining up with TRBD2. The CDR3 has 16 amino acids. Losses at the gene ends were 1 base for V and 3 bases for J; bases not matched to a gene: 7. Germline lookup yields CDR1 SGHNT and CDR2 YYREEE (reference sequence).

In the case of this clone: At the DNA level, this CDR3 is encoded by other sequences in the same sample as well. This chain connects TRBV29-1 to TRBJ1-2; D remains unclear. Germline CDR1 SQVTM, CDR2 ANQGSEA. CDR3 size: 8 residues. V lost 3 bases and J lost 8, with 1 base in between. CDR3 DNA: TGCAGCGTTGAGGGCTACACCTTC. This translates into CSVEGYTF.

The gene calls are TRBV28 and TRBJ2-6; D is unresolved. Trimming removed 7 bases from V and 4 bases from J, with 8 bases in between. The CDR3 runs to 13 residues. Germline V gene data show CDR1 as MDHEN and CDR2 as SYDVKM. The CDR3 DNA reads TGTGCCAGCAATATACAGGGGGCCAACGTCCTGACTTTC. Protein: CASNIQGANVLTF. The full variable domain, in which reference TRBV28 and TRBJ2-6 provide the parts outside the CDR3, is DVKVTQSSRYLVKRTGEKVFLECVQDMDHENMFWYRQDPGLGLRLIYFSYDVKMKEKGDIPEGYSVSREKKERFSLILESASTNQTSMYLCASNIQGANVLTFGAGSRLTVL.

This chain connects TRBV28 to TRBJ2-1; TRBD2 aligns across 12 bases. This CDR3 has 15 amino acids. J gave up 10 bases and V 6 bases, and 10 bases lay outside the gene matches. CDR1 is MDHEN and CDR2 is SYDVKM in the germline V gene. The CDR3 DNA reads TGTGCCAGCAGGAAGACTAGCGGGAGAGGGTACGAGCAGTTCTTC. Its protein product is CASRKTSGRGYEQFF.

In DNA, the CDR3 is TGTGCCTGGTCCGGGACTCACAATGAGCAGTTCTTC. Translated, it gives CAWSGTHNEQFF. The chain joins TRBV30 to TRBJ2-1; tentative D call: TRBD2 (6 bases). This CDR3 comprises 12 residues. V lost 5 bases and J 5 bases, leaving 10 bases between the germline ends. From germline, CDR1 is GTSNPN and CDR2 SVGIG (reference sequence). The whole variable domain, remainder taken from reference TRBV30 and TRBJ2-1, is SQTIHQWPATLVQPVGSPLSLECTVEGTSNPNLYWYRQAAGRGLQLLFYSVGIGQISSEVPQNLSASRPQDRQFILSSKKLLLSDSGFYLCAWSGTHNEQFFGPGTRLTVL.

The CDR3: CASSSRSSRTVGYEQYF. The CDR3 region has the DNA TGTGCCAGTAGTAGTCGATCCTCCCGGACAGTGGGCTACGAGCAGTACTTC. The genes are TRBV19 and TRBJ2-7; D possibly corresponds to TRBD1 (6 bases). V was cut by 4 bases and J by 3 bases, with 22 bases left in between. CDR1 is LNHDA and CDR2 is SQIVND in the germline V gene (reference sequence). The CDR3 is 17 amino acids.

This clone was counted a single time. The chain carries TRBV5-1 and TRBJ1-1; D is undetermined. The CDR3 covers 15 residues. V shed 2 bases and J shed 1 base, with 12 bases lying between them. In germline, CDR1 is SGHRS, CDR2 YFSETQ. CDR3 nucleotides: TGCGCCAGCAGCTTACGAACGTTGACGAACACTGAAGCTTTCTTT. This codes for CASSLRTLTNTEAFF.

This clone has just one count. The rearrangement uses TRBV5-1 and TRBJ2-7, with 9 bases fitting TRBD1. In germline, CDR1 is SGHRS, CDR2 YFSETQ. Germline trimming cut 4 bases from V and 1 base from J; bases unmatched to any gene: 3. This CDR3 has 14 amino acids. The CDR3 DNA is TGCGCCAGCAGCCAAGGACAGGGGTCCTACGAGCAGTACTTC. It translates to CASSQGQGSYEQYF.

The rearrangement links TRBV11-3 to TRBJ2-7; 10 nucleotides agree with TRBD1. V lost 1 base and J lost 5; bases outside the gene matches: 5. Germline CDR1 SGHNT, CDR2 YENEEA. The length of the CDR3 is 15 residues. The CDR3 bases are TGTGCCAGCAGCTTAGCCGGGACAGGGGCTCACGAGCAGTACTTC. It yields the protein CASSLAGTGAHEQYF.

CDR3 DNA: TGTGCCAGCGAAAACACAGATACGCAGTATTTT. Translating it yields CASENTDTQYF. The chain joins TRBV28 to TRBJ2-3; D remains unclear. Germline V lookup: CDR1 MDHEN, CDR2 SYDVKM. Trimming removed 8 bases at V and 2 bases at J, with 5 bases between. There are 11 residues in the CDR3.

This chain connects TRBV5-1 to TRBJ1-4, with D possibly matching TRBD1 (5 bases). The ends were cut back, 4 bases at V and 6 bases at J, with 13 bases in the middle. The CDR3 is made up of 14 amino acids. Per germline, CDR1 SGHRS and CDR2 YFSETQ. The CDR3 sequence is CASSPWGGDEKLFF. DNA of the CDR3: TGCGCCAGCAGCCCCTGGGGGGGAGATGAAAAACTGTTTTTT. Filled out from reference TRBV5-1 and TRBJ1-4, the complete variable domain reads KAGVTQTPRYLIKTRGQQVTLSCSPISGHRSVSWYQQTPGQGLQFLFEYFSETQRNKGNFPGRFSGRQFSNSRSEMNVSTLELGDSALYLCASSPWGGDEKLFFGSGTQLSVL.

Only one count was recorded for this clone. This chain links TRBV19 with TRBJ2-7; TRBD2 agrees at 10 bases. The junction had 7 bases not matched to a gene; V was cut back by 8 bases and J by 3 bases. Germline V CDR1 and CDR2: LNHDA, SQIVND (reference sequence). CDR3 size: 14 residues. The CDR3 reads CASSGTSEIYEQYF. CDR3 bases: TGTGCCAGTTCCGGGACTAGCGAAATCTACGAGCAGTACTTC.

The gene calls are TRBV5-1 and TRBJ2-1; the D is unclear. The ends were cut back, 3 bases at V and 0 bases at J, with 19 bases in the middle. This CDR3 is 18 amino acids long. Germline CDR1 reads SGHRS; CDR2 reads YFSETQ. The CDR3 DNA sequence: TGCGCCAGCAGCTCCCCCTTTTACGCGGCGAGCTCCTACAATGAGCAGTTCTTC. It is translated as CASSSPFYAASSYNEQFF.

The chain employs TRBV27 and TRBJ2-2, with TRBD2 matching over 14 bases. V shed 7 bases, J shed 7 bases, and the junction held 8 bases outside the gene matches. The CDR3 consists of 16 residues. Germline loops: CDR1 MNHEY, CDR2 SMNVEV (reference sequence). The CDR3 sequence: CASTKTSGREIGELFF. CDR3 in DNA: TGTGCCAGCACCAAGACTAGCGGGAGGGAGATCGGGGAGCTGTTTTTT.

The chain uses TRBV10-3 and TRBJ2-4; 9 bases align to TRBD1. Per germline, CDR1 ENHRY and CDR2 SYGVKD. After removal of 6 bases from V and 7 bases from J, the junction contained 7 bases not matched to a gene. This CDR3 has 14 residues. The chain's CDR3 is CAISRGTGNNIQYF. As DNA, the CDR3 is TGTGCCATCAGCAGGGGGACAGGGAATAACATTCAGTACTTC.

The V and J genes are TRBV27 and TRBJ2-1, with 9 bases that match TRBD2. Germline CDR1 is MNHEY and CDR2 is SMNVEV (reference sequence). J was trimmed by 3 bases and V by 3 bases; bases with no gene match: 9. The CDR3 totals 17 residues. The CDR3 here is CASSLKIAGAGYNEQFF. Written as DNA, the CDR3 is TGTGCCAGCAGTTTGAAGATAGCGGGAGCTGGCTACAATGAGCAGTTCTTC.

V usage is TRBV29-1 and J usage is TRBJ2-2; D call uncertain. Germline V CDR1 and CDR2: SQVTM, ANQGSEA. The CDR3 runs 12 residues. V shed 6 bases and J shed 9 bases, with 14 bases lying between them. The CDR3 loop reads CSVERPAWELFF. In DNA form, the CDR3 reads TGCAGCGTGGAACGACCGGCCTGGGAGCTGTTTTTT.